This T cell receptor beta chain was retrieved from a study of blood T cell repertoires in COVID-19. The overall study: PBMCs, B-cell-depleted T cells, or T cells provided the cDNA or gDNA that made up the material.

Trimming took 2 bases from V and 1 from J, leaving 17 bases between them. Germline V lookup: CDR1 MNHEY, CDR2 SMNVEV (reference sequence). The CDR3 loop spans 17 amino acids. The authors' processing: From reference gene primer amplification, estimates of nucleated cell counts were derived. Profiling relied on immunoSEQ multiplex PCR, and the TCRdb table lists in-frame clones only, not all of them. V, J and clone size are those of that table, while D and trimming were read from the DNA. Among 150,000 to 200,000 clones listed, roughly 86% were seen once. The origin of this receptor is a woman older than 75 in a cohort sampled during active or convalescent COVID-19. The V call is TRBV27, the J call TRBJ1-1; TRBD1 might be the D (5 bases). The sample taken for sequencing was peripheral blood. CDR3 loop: CASSLRQGMVQNTEAFF. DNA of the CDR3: TGTGCCAGCAGTTTACGGCAGGGAATGGTACAGAACACTGAAGCTTTCTTT.